Following are 32 T cell receptor beta chains from one sample sequenced in a study of OX40 agonist ivuxolimab in advanced cancers. Method: immunoSEQ multiplex PCR; TCRdb's copy keeps in-frame clones and lacks some. The data contain fewer than 45,000 clones, 70% to 90% of them seen just once; the ten biggest clones take up approximately 2.6%. The sequenced sample was CD4+ or CD8+ T cells sorted from blood, obtained in a trial of the OX40 agonist ivuxolimab. These receptors were collected from an adult with an advanced solid tumor such as melanoma, head and neck, liver or kidney cancer.

This clone was observed a handful of times. The chain carries TRBV29-1 and TRBJ1-2; D uncertain. Germline values: CDR1 SQVTM, CDR2 ANQGSEA. CDR3 length: 14 amino acids. The V gene lost 0 bases and the J gene lost 4 bases, with 12 bases spanning the gap. The CDR3 loop reads CSVEDLRARYGYTF. CDR3 coding DNA: TGCAGCGTTGAAGATCTAAGGGCACGCTATGGCTACACCTTC.

In this sample, this clone turned up once. The CDR3: CAWSVSDTQYF. In DNA form, the CDR3 reads TGTGCCTGGAGTGTATCTGATACGCAGTATTTT. The chain employs TRBV30 and TRBJ2-3; no reliable D call. Germline V gene sequence: CDR1 GTSNPN, CDR2 SVGIG (reference sequence). Trimming took off 0 bases at V and 6 bases at J, with 4 bases between the two ends. This CDR3 has 11 amino acids.

The V gene is TRBV5-1, the J gene TRBJ2-6; D is ambiguous. This CDR3 is 16 amino acids long. In germline, CDR1 is SGHRS, CDR2 YFSETQ. V was clipped by 1 base and J by 0 bases, with 8 bases between them. CDR3 amino acids: CASSLRSYSGANVLTF. In DNA form, the CDR3 reads TGCGCCAGCAGCTTGAGAAGTTACTCTGGGGCCAACGTCCTGACTTTC.

The rearrangement uses TRBV10-2 and TRBJ2-2; 13 bases align to TRBD2. Germline V gives CDR1 WSHSY, CDR2 SAAADI. CDR3 length: 16 amino acids. V was pared by 8 bases and J by 3 bases, with 6 bases of the junction left unmatched. For the CDR3, the DNA is TGCGCCAGCCGGGGACTAGCGGGAATTGACACCGGGGAGCTGTTTTTT. Protein: CASRGLAGIDTGELFF.

The rearrangement joins TRBV6-4 to TRBJ2-7; D perhaps matches TRBD2 (5 bases). The CDR3 has 13 amino acids. From germline, CDR1 is MRHNA and CDR2 SNTAGT. V lost 6 bases, J lost 6 bases, and 15 bases lay in between. This CDR3 reads CASSATRMSEQYF. The DNA of the CDR3 is TGTGCCAGCAGCGCCACTAGAATGAGCGAGCAGTACTTC.

DNA for the CDR3: TGTGCCAGTAAACGGACGGAGTCGGGTGGCTACACCTTC. Protein product: CASKRTESGGYTF. The gene calls are TRBV19 and TRBJ1-2, with D unresolved. CDR3 length: 13 amino acids. The V gene's germline CDR1 is LNHDA and CDR2 SQIVND (reference sequence). The ends were cut back, 7 bases at V and 7 bases at J, with 16 bases in the middle.

The rearrangement joins TRBV30 to TRBJ2-1; TRBD2 agrees at 7 bases. This CDR3 is built from 15 residues. J was trimmed by 4 bases and V by 8 bases; bases with no gene match: 14. The germline gives CDR1 GTSNPN, CDR2 SVGIG (reference sequence). The CDR3 sequence: CALELYTSAYNEQFF. For the CDR3, the DNA is TGTGCCCTGGAGCTATATACTAGCGCTTACAATGAGCAGTTCTTC.

This chain joins TRBV6-5 and TRBJ2-4; unclear D gene. In germline, CDR1 is MNHEY, CDR2 SVGAGI. This CDR3 spans 14 amino acids. Trimming shortened V by 5 bases and J by 9 bases, and 17 bases separated the two germline ends. The CDR3 reads CASSLGLEGSIQYF. CDR3 nucleotide sequence: TGTGCCAGCAGTCTAGGTCTCGAAGGAAGCATTCAGTACTTC.

This chain links TRBV28 with TRBJ2-5, with D hard to call. Germline V gene data show CDR1 as MDHEN and CDR2 as SYDVKM. V lost 4 bases to trimming and J lost 1 base, with 16 bases between them. CDR3 length equals 16 residues. The CDR3 DNA is TGTGCCAGCAGTTACTTTAGTGAGAGAGCCCAAGAGACCCAGTACTTC. It specifies CASSYFSERAQETQYF.

This clone has a handful of counts. This chain links TRBV10-3 with TRBJ1-1, with D possibly being TRBD1 (6 bases). Trimming pared 5 bases from V and 7 bases from J, leaving 11 bases between. Germline V gives CDR1 ENHRY, CDR2 SYGVKD. The CDR3 has 12 amino acids. The chain's CDR3 is CAISKQGNEAFF. CDR3 nucleotides: TGTGCCATCAGTAAACAGGGTAATGAAGCTTTCTTT.

The chain joins TRBV18 to TRBJ1-5, with 7 bases identical to TRBD1. The J segment lost 6 bases and the V segment lost 2 bases, leaving 7 bases of the junction unmatched. CDR1 and CDR2 (germline): KGHSH, LQKENI. CDR3 length: 15 residues. The CDR3 region is CASSPSDRASQPQHF. The CDR3 DNA is TGTGCCAGCTCACCATCAGACAGGGCGAGTCAGCCCCAGCATTTT.

This clone showed up just a few times. This sequence joins TRBV7-3 and TRBJ1-1, with TRBD1 identical over 10 bases. Germline lookup yields CDR1 SGHTA and CDR2 FQGTGA. V shed 4 bases and J 1 base; nucleotides not matched to a gene: 6. The CDR3 extends over 16 amino acids. CDR3 region: CASSSPGQGGNTEAFF. CDR3 sequence (DNA): TGTGCCAGCAGCTCCCCCGGACAGGGGGGGAACACTGAAGCTTTCTTT.

The chain recombines TRBV29-1 with TRBJ1-1; D is unclear. The V gene lost 4 bases and the J gene lost 0 bases, with 15 bases spanning the gap. The CDR3 is 15 amino acids. Germline-derived CDR1 and CDR2 are SQVTM and ANQGSEA. The CDR3 sequence is CSVAANSDLNTEAFF. The CDR3 nucleotides are TGCAGCGTTGCCGCGAATTCTGATTTGAACACTGAAGCTTTCTTT.

The V and J genes are TRBV27 and TRBJ2-1; maybe TRBD1 (5 bases). The V gene's germline CDR1 is MNHEY and CDR2 SMNVEV (reference sequence). Deletions cut 2 bases from V and 6 bases from J, with 23 bases between. The CDR3 spans 18 residues. The CDR3 coding sequence is TGTGCCAGCAGTTTAAATTATGGTGGAGACAGCCTTTCCAATGAGCAGTTCTTC. Translated: CASSLNYGGDSLSNEQFF.

This chain joins TRBV30 and TRBJ2-1; D remains unclear. Per the germline V gene, CDR1 is GTSNPN and CDR2 is SVGIG (reference sequence). V was pared by 2 bases and J by 0 bases, with 17 bases between. The CDR3 totals 17 residues. This CDR3 reads CAWSSLSRSRSYNEQFF. The CDR3 nucleotides read TGTGCCTGGAGTTCCCTTTCGCGGAGCCGCTCCTACAATGAGCAGTTCTTC.

The rearrangement links TRBV28 to TRBJ1-1; D gene unclear. The V gene lost 6 bases and the J gene lost 8 bases, with 22 bases spanning the gap. Per the germline V gene, CDR1 is MDHEN and CDR2 is SYDVKM. This CDR3 contains 15 residues. The chain's CDR3 is CASSSPTRTPVEAFF. CDR3 nucleotides: TGTGCCAGCAGCAGCCCCACTCGGACCCCGGTGGAAGCTTTCTTT.

The V call is TRBV5-1, the J call TRBJ2-7; D may correspond to TRBD1 or TRBD2 (5 bases each). The length of the CDR3 is 14 residues. V lost 4 bases, J lost 1 base, and 12 bases lay in between. CDR1 is SGHRS and CDR2 is YFSETQ in the germline V gene. CDR3 sequence (DNA): TGCGCCAGCAGCCCCGGGACCCTTTCCTACGAGCAGTACTTC. Amino acid sequence: CASSPGTLSYEQYF.

This sequence joins TRBV11-3 and TRBJ2-3, with a tentative D call TRBD1 (6 bases). Germline-derived CDR1 and CDR2 are SGHNT and YENEEA. V lost 1 base and J 0 bases, leaving 14 bases between the germline ends. The CDR3 contains 17 residues. The CDR3 loop reads CASSLALGTSSTDTQYF. CDR3 coding DNA: TGTGCCAGCAGCTTAGCGTTGGGGACAAGCAGCACAGATACGCAGTATTTT.

The chain links TRBV11-2 to TRBJ2-3; 7 nucleotides match TRBD2. V shed 1 base and J 0 bases; nucleotides not matched to a gene: 10. CDR3 length: 18 residues. Per the germline V gene, CDR1 is SGHAT and CDR2 is FQNNGV. The CDR3 DNA is TGTGCCAGCAGCTTAGGGGTCGGGCTAGCGGTTAGCACAGATACGCAGTATTTT. It encodes CASSLGVGLAVSTDTQYF.

The genes are TRBV18 and TRBJ2-2; no clear D gene. Trimming pared 6 bases from V and 4 bases from J, leaving 6 bases between. Germline V CDR1 and CDR2: KGHSH, LQKENI. The CDR3 length is 12 residues. The CDR3 is CASSRATGELFF. CDR3 DNA sequence: TGTGCCAGCTCCCGGGCCACCGGGGAGCTGTTTTTT.

The chain uses TRBV27 and TRBJ1-6; 9 bases line up with TRBD1. This CDR3 contains 19 residues. V lost 5 bases and J lost 7; bases outside the gene matches: 18. CDR1 and CDR2 (germline): MNHEY, SMNVEV (reference sequence). CDR3 region: CASSPPQEDRGVRNSPLHF. CDR3 in DNA: TGTGCCAGCAGTCCCCCGCAGGAGGACAGGGGTGTAAGGAATTCACCCCTCCACTTT.

The V and J genes are TRBV18 and TRBJ2-7, with a weak D call TRBD1 (5 bases). The CDR3 loop spans 14 amino acids. The V end lost 5 bases, the J end lost 6 bases, and 17 bases lay between the germline ends. Germline-derived CDR1 and CDR2 are KGHSH and LQKENI. Here the CDR3 reads CASSMAQGSGEQYF. In nucleotides, the CDR3 is TGTGCCAGCTCAATGGCGCAGGGTAGTGGCGAGCAGTACTTC.

In its sample, this clone was seen once. This chain connects TRBV7-9 to TRBJ1-2, with D uncertain. CDR1 and CDR2 (germline): SEHNR, FQNEAQ (reference sequence). CDR3 length: 13 amino acids. The V and J ends lost 2 bases and 8 bases respectively, with 12 bases between them. The chain's CDR3 is CASSLNSFLGYTF. DNA of the CDR3: TGTGCCAGCAGCTTAAACTCCTTCTTGGGCTACACCTTC.

The chain uses TRBV28 and TRBJ2-2, with D perhaps matching TRBD1 (5 bases). CDR3 length equals 13 residues. Germline V gene lookup returns CDR1 MDHEN and CDR2 SYDVKM. Deletions cut 8 bases from V and 1 base from J, with 8 bases between. DNA for the CDR3: TGTGCCAGCGGAAGGGGGAACACCGGGGAGCTGTTTTTT. Amino acid sequence: CASGRGNTGELFF.

This chain links TRBV7-9 with TRBJ2-3, with D unclear. Trimming stripped 1 base from V and 4 bases from J, with 12 bases between. Germline values: CDR1 SEHNR, CDR2 FQNEAQ (reference sequence). The CDR3 runs to 15 residues. The CDR3 loop is CASSLEPPKADTQYF. CDR3 sequence (DNA): TGTGCCAGCAGCTTAGAACCCCCCAAGGCAGATACGCAGTATTTT.

The rearrangement joins TRBV18 to TRBJ2-7, with 11 bases lining up with TRBD2. V lost 1 base to trimming and J lost 1 base; unmatched junction nucleotides: 12. The CDR3 consists of 19 residues. Germline values: CDR1 KGHSH, CDR2 LQKENI. This chain's CDR3 is CASSPQMVAGGPGSYEQYF. The CDR3 region has the DNA TGTGCCAGCTCACCACAGATGGTAGCGGGAGGGCCGGGTTCCTACGAGCAGTACTTC.

This chain joins TRBV7-2 and TRBJ2-7; the D gene is possibly TRBD1 (5 bases). The CDR3 length is 14 residues. Germline CDR1 and CDR2: SGHTA and FQGNSA. Trimming cost V 2 bases and J 2 bases, with 10 bases left between them. The CDR3 nucleotides read TGTGCCAGCAGCTTAACAGGAACTACCTACGAGCAGTACTTC. This gives the protein CASSLTGTTYEQYF.

The chain employs TRBV29-1 and TRBJ1-2; TRBD1 agrees at 8 bases. There are 11 residues in the CDR3. CDR1 and CDR2 from the germline V gene are SQVTM and ANQGSEA. V lost 3 bases, J lost 8 bases, and 2 bases stayed unmatched. CDR3 DNA sequence: TGCAGCGTTGACAGGGGGCGAGGCTACACCTTC. Residues: CSVDRGRGYTF. The full variable domain, its missing parts supplied by reference TRBV29-1 and TRBJ1-2, is SAVISQKPSRDICQRGTSLTIQCQVDSQVTMMFWYRQQPGQSLTLIATANQGSEATYESGFVIDKFPISRPNLTFSTLTVSNMSPEDSSIYLCSVDRGRGYTFGSGTRLTVV.

The chain uses TRBV6-5 and TRBJ2-7; 9 bases fit TRBD1. Per germline, CDR1 MNHEY and CDR2 SVGAGI. The CDR3 extends over 16 amino acids. The V gene end was trimmed by 2 bases and the J gene end by 5 bases; junction bases not matched to a gene: 10. Here the CDR3 reads CASSYRRWDRDDEQYF. CDR3 sequence (DNA): TGTGCCAGCAGTTACAGAAGATGGGACAGGGACGACGAGCAGTACTTC.

The gene calls are TRBV7-6 and TRBJ2-7; D gene unclear. The germline gives CDR1 SGHVS, CDR2 FNYEAQ. The germline V and J ends were trimmed by 3 bases and 1 base, with 7 bases remaining between them. This CDR3 comprises 13 residues. The CDR3 bases are TGTGCCAGCAGCTTCGGACCGTCCTACGAGCAGTACTTC. Translation: CASSFGPSYEQYF.

The chain joins TRBV29-1 to TRBJ2-7; unclear D gene. The germline V gene encodes CDR1 SQVTM and CDR2 ANQGSEA. Trimming took off 4 bases at V and 6 bases at J, with 16 bases between the two ends. The CDR3 spans 13 residues. Here the CDR3 DNA reads TGCAGCGTTGGGTTCCGACCGTCGAGCGAGCAGTACTTC. It translates to CSVGFRPSSEQYF.

This chain uses TRBV7-3 with TRBJ2-5; D is unclear. The J call may be in error: the DNA end matches TRBJ2-7 better. The germline V gene has CDR1 SGHTA and CDR2 FQGTGA. This CDR3 is 14 amino acids long. The CDR3 spells CASSFEVSHYEQYF. The CDR3, as DNA: TGTGCCAGCAGCTTTGAAGTATCCCACTACGAGCAGTACTTC.